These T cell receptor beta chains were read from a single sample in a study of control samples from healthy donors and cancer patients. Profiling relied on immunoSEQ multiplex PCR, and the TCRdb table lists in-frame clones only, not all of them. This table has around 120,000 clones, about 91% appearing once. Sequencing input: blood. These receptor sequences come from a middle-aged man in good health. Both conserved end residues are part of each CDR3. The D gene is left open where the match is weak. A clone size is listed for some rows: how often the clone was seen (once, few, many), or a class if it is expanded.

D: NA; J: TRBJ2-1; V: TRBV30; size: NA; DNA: TGTGCCTGGAGCGGGGTTGGGAATGAGCAGTTCTTC; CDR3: CAWSGVGNEQFF
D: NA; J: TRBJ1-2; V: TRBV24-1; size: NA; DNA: TGTGCCACCAGTGATATACCCCAGAACAAAGGCTACACCTTC; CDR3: CATSDIPQNKGYTF
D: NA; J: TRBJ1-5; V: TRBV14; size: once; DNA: TGTGCCAGCAGCCAATCGTCCCGGGGGCCCCAGCATTTT; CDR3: CASSQSSRGPQHF
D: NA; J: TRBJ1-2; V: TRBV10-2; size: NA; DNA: TGCGCCAGCAGTGAGAACCTCAACACAGGCTATGGCTACACCTTC; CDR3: CASSENLNTGYGYTF
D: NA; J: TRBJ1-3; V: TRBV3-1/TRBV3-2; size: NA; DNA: TGTGCCAGCAGCCAACACGCTTCTGGAAACACCATATATTTT; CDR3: CASSQHASGNTIYF
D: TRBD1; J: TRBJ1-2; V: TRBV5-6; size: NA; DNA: TGTGCCAGCAGCGAGACAGGGGGAGGTCGCGGCTACACCTTC; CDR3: CASSETGGGRGYTF
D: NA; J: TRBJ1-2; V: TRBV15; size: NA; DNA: TGTGCCACCAGCAGAGATCCTCAGGGAGGCTATGGCTACACCTTC; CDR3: CATSRDPQGGYGYTF
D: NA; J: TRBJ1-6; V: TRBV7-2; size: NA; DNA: TGTGCCAGCAGCTTAACTGTCCGGGGGCTATTGGATTCACCCCTCCACTTT; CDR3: CASSLTVRGLLDSPLHF
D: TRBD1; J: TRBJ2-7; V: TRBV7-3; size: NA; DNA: TGTGCCAGCAGCCCGACAGGGGGAAAAGAGCAGTACTTC; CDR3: CASSPTGGKEQYF
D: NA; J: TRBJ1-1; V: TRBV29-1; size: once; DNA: TGCAGCGTACAGAGGGGGGACACTGAAGCTTTCTTT; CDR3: CSVQRGDTEAFF
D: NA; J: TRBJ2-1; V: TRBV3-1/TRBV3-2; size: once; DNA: TGTGCCAGCAGCCAAGCGGAGGGGAATGAGCAGTTCTTC; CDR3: CASSQAEGNEQFF
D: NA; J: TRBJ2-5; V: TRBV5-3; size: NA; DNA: TGTGCCAGAAGCTTCTGCAGGGGCGGGGAGACCCAGTACTTC; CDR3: CARSFCRGGETQYF
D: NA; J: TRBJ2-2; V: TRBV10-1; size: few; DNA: TGCGCCAGCGGTCAGGGATTTATAACCGGGGAGCTGTTTTTT; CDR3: CASGQGFITGELFF
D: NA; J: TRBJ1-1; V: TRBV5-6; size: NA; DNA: TGTGCCAGCAGATGGCAGGGTGTCACTGAAGCTTTCTTT; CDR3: CASRWQGVTEAFF
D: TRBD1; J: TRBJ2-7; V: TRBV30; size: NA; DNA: TGTGCCTGGACCCCTCGGACAGGGGTGTACGAGCAGTACTTC; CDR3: CAWTPRTGVYEQYF
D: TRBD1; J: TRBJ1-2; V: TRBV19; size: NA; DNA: TGTGCCAGTAGTATTTCACAGGGGGAAAACTATGGCTACACCTTC; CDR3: CASSISQGENYGYTF
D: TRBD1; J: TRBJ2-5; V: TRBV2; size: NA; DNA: TGTGCCAGCAGTGTCGACAGGGTAGTCCAAGAGACCCAGTACTTC; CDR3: CASSVDRVVQETQYF
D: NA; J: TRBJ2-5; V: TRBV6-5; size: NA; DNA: TGTGCCAGCAGCCGGGCCTTCCAAGAGACCCAGTACTTC; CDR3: CASSRAFQETQYF
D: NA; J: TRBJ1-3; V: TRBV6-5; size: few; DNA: TGTGCCAGCAGTTACTGGGACTCCCCGCCTGGAAACACCATATATTTT; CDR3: CASSYWDSPPGNTIYF
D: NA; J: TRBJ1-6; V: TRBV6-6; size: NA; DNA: TGTGCCAGCAGTTACCTGGGGGGGCAGGGTTCACCCCTCCACTTT; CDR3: CASSYLGGQGSPLHF
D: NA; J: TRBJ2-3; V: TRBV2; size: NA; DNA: TGTGCCAGCAGTGAAGGGACACCGGGGACGCAGTATTTT; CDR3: CASSEGTPGTQYF
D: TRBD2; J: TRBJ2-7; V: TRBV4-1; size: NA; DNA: TGCGCCAGCAGCCACGCACTAGCGGGGGCCTACGAGCAGTACTTC; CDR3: CASSHALAGAYEQYF
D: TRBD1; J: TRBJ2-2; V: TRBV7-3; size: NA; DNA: TGTGCCAGCAGCCCAGGACAGGGGTTTAACACCGGGGAGCTGTTTTTT; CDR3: CASSPGQGFNTGELFF
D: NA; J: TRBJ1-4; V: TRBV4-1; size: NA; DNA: TGCGCCAGCAGCCAAGTTCAGGGGCCAACTAATGAAAAACTGTTTTTT; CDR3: CASSQVQGPTNEKLFF
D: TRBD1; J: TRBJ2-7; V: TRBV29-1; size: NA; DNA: TGCAGCGTTTGGGGACAGGGCGGCGAGCAGTACTTC; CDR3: CSVWGQGGEQYF
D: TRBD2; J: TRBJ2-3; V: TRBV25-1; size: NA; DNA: TGTGCCAGCAGTGAATATAGGCTAGCGGGGGGCAGAGATACGCAGTATTTT; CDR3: CASSEYRLAGGRDTQYF
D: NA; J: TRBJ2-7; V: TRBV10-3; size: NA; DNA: TGTGCCATCAGTGAAGGTAACAGGCTCTACGAGCAGTACTTC; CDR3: CAISEGNRLYEQYF
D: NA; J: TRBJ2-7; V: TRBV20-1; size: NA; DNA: TGCAGTGCTAGTACCGCCGGGACTTACGAGCAGTACTTC; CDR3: CSASTAGTYEQYF
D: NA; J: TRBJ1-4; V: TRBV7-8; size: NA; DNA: TGTGCCAGCAGCTTAGAGGGTTTGGAAAAACTGTTTTTT; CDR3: CASSLEGLEKLFF
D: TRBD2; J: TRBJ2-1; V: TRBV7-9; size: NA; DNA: TGTGCCAGCAGCCCACGGACTAGCGGGGTTGACAATGAGCAGTTCTTC; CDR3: CASSPRTSGVDNEQFF
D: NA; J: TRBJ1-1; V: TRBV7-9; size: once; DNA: TGTGCCAGCGCTCCGGGGCACATGAACACTGAAGCTTTCTTT; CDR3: CASAPGHMNTEAFF
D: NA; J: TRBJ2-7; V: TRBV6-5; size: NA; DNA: TGTGCCAGCAGTTATGAGGGCCGGGGCCACGAGCAGTACTTC; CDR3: CASSYEGRGHEQYF
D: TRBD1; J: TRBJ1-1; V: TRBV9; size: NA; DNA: TGTGCCAGCAGCGCGGCCCCGGGACAGGCCGCGGGGACTGAAGCTTTCTTT; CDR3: CASSAAPGQAAGTEAFF
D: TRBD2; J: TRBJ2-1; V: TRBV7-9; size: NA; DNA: TGTGCCAGCAGCTCAGGACTAGCGGGGTACAATGAGCAGTTCTTC; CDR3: CASSSGLAGYNEQFF
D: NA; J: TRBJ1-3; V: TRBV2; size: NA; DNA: TGTGCCAGCAGCAGAAGGACATTCTCTGGAAACACCATATATTTT; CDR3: CASSRRTFSGNTIYF
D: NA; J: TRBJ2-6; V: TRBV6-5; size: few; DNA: TGTGCCAGCAGAGAGTTGTCTGGGGCCAACGTCCTGACTTTC; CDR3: CASRELSGANVLTF
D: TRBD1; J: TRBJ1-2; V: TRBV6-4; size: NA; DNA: TGTGCCAGCAGCGTAACAGGGGGGTATGGCTACACCTTC; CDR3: CASSVTGGYGYTF